This T cell receptor beta chain was sequenced in a study of cytomegalovirus exposure and HLA in healthy donors. Background on the study: An analysis done earlier identified 90 million to 120 million unique TCR beta sequences from 150 million to 200 million T cells.

Amplification used 60 Vbeta primers and 13 Jbeta primers. Assay: immunoSEQ multiplex PCR; the TCRdb copy retains only in-frame clones and omits some. Of some 190,000 clones listed, approximately 86% are singletons. Germline loops: CDR1 LGHNT, CDR2 FRNRAP. The junction had 4 bases not matched to a gene; V was cut back by 4 bases and J by 7 bases. The CDR3 covers 15 residues. This sequence originates from a boy aged 2-15 years in good health and CMV-seronegative. The sample was PBMCs. J is TRBJ2-1 and V is TRBV12-5, with 13 bases aligning to TRBD2. CDR3: CASGSGLAGTNEQFF. In DNA form, the CDR3 reads TGTGCTAGTGGTTCGGGACTAGCGGGGACAAATGAGCAGTTCTTC.